The entry below gives a single TCR beta chain sequence along with its context. Its specificity is unknown. These data originate in a study of shared clonotypes between healthy human individuals. Study summary: CD4 naive cells filled three plates per donor, CD4 memory three, CD8 naive two and CD8 memory one. Whole-study results and caveats: Naive CD4 clonotypes overlapped across several donors at approximately 5.5%. Larger richness was generally estimated for naive than memory subsets.

The germline V gene has CDR1 KGHSH and CDR2 LQKENI. This CDR3 has 17 residues. V dropped 0 bases and J dropped 3; count of bases not matched to a gene: 6. Here immunoSEQ multiplex PCR was the method, and the copy in TCRdb shows in-frame clones only, minus some. The sample consists of over 400,000 clones, roughly 95% of them appearing once. This rearrangement joins TRBV18 to TRBJ2-2; 8 bases agree with TRBD2. The sequenced sample consisted of naive CD4+ T cells sorted from blood. The subset denotes: CD45RA+ positively selected. This TCR came from a woman in her 30s in good health. The CDR3 loop reads CASSPPGLATYTGELFF. The CDR3 coding sequence is TGTGCCAGCTCACCACCCGGACTAGCAACATACACCGGGGAGCTGTTTTTT.